Each of the 21 T cell receptor beta chains below was sequenced from the same sample in a study of siplizumab effects on memory and regulatory T cells. Produced via immunoSEQ multiplex PCR; TCRdb's table is partial and in-frame only. The sample contains 85,000 to 130,000 clones, 94% of which appear only once. The specimen sequenced was Tregs sorted from blood. The receptors stem from a human donor in good health.

The chain combines TRBV6-1 with TRBJ2-7; tentatively, D is TRBD1 (6 bases). Trimming removed 4 bases from V and 3 bases from J, with 7 bases in between. Germline V lookup: CDR1 MNHNS, CDR2 SASEGT. CDR3 length equals 12 residues. The CDR3 nucleotides read TGTGCCAGCAGTGTAGGGGGCTACGAGCAGTACTTC. This encodes CASSVGGYEQYF.

The gene calls are TRBV9 and TRBJ2-5; TRBD1 agrees at 7 bases. Trimming removed 3 bases from V and 5 bases from J; junction bases left unmatched: 16. This CDR3 has 17 residues. The germline V gene encodes CDR1 SGDLS and CDR2 YYNGEE. CDR3: CASSDSYTGVGAETQYF. CDR3 sequence (DNA): TGTGCCAGCAGCGACAGCTACACAGGGGTCGGGGCGGAGACCCAGTACTTC.

This clone is a singleton in its sample. This sequence joins TRBV25-1 and TRBJ2-7; a possible D gene is TRBD2 (6 bases). Between the trimmed V and J ends, which lost 6 bases and 7 bases, there was a span of 19 bases. The germline V gene has CDR1 MGHDK and CDR2 SYGVNS. CDR3 length: 14 amino acids. The DNA for the CDR3 is TGTGCCAGCAGGCGGGCGGGGATTACGTTGGAGCAGTACTTC. Encoded protein: CASRRAGITLEQYF.

The chain combines TRBV10-1 with TRBJ2-3; D is undetermined. V was shortened by 7 bases and J by 3 bases, with 11 bases between the two germline ends. The V gene's germline CDR1 is WNHNN and CDR2 SYGVQD (reference sequence). This CDR3 spans 13 amino acids. The CDR3 nucleotides are TGCGCCAGCATTTCTCTGTTGACAGATACGCAGTATTTT. Translating gives CASISLLTDTQYF.

The chain combines TRBV11-2 with TRBJ1-1; D remains ambiguous. The CDR3 loop spans 16 amino acids. The germline V gene encodes CDR1 SGHAT and CDR2 FQNNGV. V was pared by 5 bases and J by 1 base, with 17 bases between. CDR3 in DNA: TGTGCCAGCAGCCGCACTCAGACCGCCTCGAACACTGAAGCTTTCTTT. It encodes CASSRTQTASNTEAFF. Filled out from reference TRBV11-2 and TRBJ1-1, the complete variable domain reads EAGVAQSPRYKIIEKRQSVAFWCNPISGHATLYWYQQILGQGPKLLIQFQNNGVVDDSQLPKDRFSAERLKGVDSTLKIQPAKLEDSAVYLCASSRTQTASNTEAFFGQGTRLTVV.

The chain combines TRBV7-8 with TRBJ2-5; D not resolved. CDR1 is SGHVS and CDR2 is FQNEAQ in the germline V gene. Trimming removed 1 base from V and 7 bases from J, with 13 bases in between. This CDR3 has 14 residues. CDR3 nucleotides: TGTGCCAGCAGCTTAGGAGTGTCCCCGGGGACCCAGTACTTC. As protein: CASSLGVSPGTQYF.

The chain recombines TRBV11-2 with TRBJ2-3; D remains ambiguous. CDR1 is SGHAT, CDR2 FQNNGV, per germline. V shed 1 base and J shed 2 bases, with 10 bases lying between them. This CDR3 contains 15 residues. CDR3 sequence (DNA): TGTGCCAGCAGCTTAGTAGGAGTATTCACAGATACGCAGTATTTT. Its translation: CASSLVGVFTDTQYF.

The J gene is TRBJ1-1, the V gene TRBV28; 8 positions agree with TRBD1. The V segment lost 4 bases and the J segment 1 base; nucleotides outside the gene matches: 8. Germline loops: CDR1 MDHEN, CDR2 SYDVKM. There are 16 residues in the CDR3. CDR3 coding DNA: TGTGCCAGCAGTTCCCCAGGGGGCGGAGGGAACACTGAAGCTTTCTTT. Protein: CASSSPGGGGNTEAFF.

The CDR3 DNA sequence: TGCGCCAGCAGCTTCGGGACAGTGTACGAGCAGTACTTC. The encoded protein is CASSFGTVYEQYF. This chain connects TRBV5-1 to TRBJ2-7, with 7 bases lining up with TRBD1. From germline, CDR1 is SGHRS and CDR2 YFSETQ. With V trimmed by 2 bases and J by 4 bases, 3 bases remained unmatched. The CDR3 spans 13 residues.

The chain employs TRBV7-6 and TRBJ2-5; maybe TRBD2 (5 bases). Trimming took off 0 bases at V and 4 bases at J, with 9 bases between the two ends. The CDR3 spans 14 residues. Germline CDR1 is SGHVS and CDR2 is FNYEAQ. CDR3 DNA: TGTGCCAGCAGCTTAGCGGTGACTACAGAGACCCAGTACTTC. It translates to CASSLAVTTETQYF. Drawing the rest from reference TRBV7-6 and TRBJ2-5, the complete variable domain is GAGVSQSPRYKVTKRGQDVALRCDPISGHVSLYWYRQALGQGPEFLTYFNYEAQQDKSGLPNDRFSAERPEGSISTLTIQRTEQRDSAMYRCASSLAVTTETQYFGPGTRLLVL.

CDR3 bases: TGTGCCAGCAGCCCTCTTGACAGGGGAGATACTGAAGCTTTCTTT. Translating it yields CASSPLDRGDTEAFF. The chain carries TRBV5-5 and TRBJ1-1; 8 bases align to TRBD1. The CDR3 length is 15 residues. Germline V gene data show CDR1 as SGHKS and CDR2 as YYEKEE (reference sequence). V was pared by 4 bases and J by 5 bases, with 10 bases of the junction left unmatched.

The rearrangement joins TRBV5-6 to TRBJ2-7, with D perhaps matching TRBD1 (5 bases). V lost 1 base to trimming and J lost 4 bases, with 15 bases between them. CDR1 is SGHDT and CDR2 is YYEEEE in the germline V gene. The CDR3 sequence is 15 residues long. The CDR3: CASSLTPRAGYEQYF. The CDR3 coding sequence is TGTGCCAGCAGCTTGACTCCCAGGGCAGGGTACGAGCAGTACTTC. Using reference TRBV5-6 and TRBJ2-7 for the parts outside the CDR3, the full variable domain is DAGVTQSPTHLIKTRGQQVTLRCSPKSGHDTVSWYQQALGQGPQFIFQYYEEEERQRGNFPDRFSGHQFPNYSSELNVNALLLGDSALYLCASSLTPRAGYEQYFGPGTRLTVT.

This clone was seen once. This sequence joins TRBV27 and TRBJ1-2; D is perhaps TRBD1 (6 bases). Germline V gene data show CDR1 as MNHEY and CDR2 as SMNVEV (reference sequence). The length of the CDR3 is 15 residues. V was cut by 5 bases and J by 4 bases, with 17 bases left in between. CDR3 DNA sequence: TGTGCCAGCAGTCGCACCGGGACATCACGCTATGGCTACACCTTC. It specifies CASSRTGTSRYGYTF.

This chain joins TRBV18 and TRBJ2-3; TRBD1 is a possible D gene (6 bases). Germline V gene lookup returns CDR1 KGHSH and CDR2 LQKENI. The CDR3 length is 14 residues. V was pared by 2 bases and J by 1 base, with 7 bases between. CDR3 sequence (DNA): TGTGCCAGCTCACCAAAGGGGGGCACAGATACGCAGTATTTT. Residues: CASSPKGGTDTQYF.

V gene TRBV19 combines with J gene TRBJ2-3; TRBD1 matches at 8 bases. Trimming cost V 4 bases and J 5 bases; bases outside gene matches: 8. Germline lookup yields CDR1 LNHDA and CDR2 SQIVND (reference sequence). This CDR3 has 15 amino acids. DNA of the CDR3: TGTGCCAGTAGTACCCGAATCGACAGGGGAGATACGCAGTATTTT. This sequence encodes CASSTRIDRGDTQYF.

The chain uses TRBV5-1 and TRBJ1-1; D is ambiguous. The V end was cut by 6 bases, the J end by 3 bases, with 21 bases between. This CDR3 contains 16 residues. In germline, CDR1 is SGHRS, CDR2 YFSETQ. Here the CDR3 reads CASTPRPMAPYTEAFF. CDR3 nucleotides: TGCGCCAGCACCCCGCGTCCAATGGCGCCGTACACTGAAGCTTTCTTT.

This rearrangement joins TRBV19 to TRBJ2-1, with D perhaps matching TRBD2 (6 bases). The CDR3 has 13 amino acids. Trimming stripped 7 bases from V and 6 bases from J, with 13 bases between. CDR1 is LNHDA and CDR2 is SQIVND in the germline V gene (reference sequence). The CDR3 DNA reads as TGTGCCAGTACCCGAATGGGGGGCAATGAGCAGTTCTTC. It encodes CASTRMGGNEQFF. The full variable domain, its missing parts supplied by reference TRBV19 and TRBJ2-1, is DGGITQSPKYLFRKEGQNVTLSCEQNLNHDAMYWYRQDPGQGLRLIYYSQIVNDFQKGDIAEGYSVSREKKESFPLTVTSAQKNPTAFYLCASTRMGGNEQFFGPGTRLTVL.

This clone was detected once. The chain joins TRBV5-6 to TRBJ2-5; TRBD1 is a possible D gene (6 bases). The CDR3 is made up of 17 amino acids. The V end lost 2 bases, the J end lost 1 base, and 18 bases lay between the germline ends. Germline CDR1 SGHDT, CDR2 YYEEEE. In nucleotides, the CDR3 is TGTGCCAGCAGCTTAAGAGCCGGGACAAATCTCCAAGAGACCCAGTACTTC. As protein: CASSLRAGTNLQETQYF.

The J gene is TRBJ2-3, the V gene TRBV15; D uncertain. The CDR3 is 14 amino acids. V was clipped by 1 base and J by 4 bases, with 9 bases between them. In germline, CDR1 is LNHNV, CDR2 YYDKDF (reference sequence). CDR3 loop: CATSRGGAPDTQYF. The DNA for the CDR3 is TGTGCCACCAGCAGAGGAGGCGCCCCAGATACGCAGTATTTT.

The CDR3 protein is CASSYPSGGNTEAFF. In DNA, the CDR3 is TGTGCCAGCAGCTACCCGTCTGGGGGGAACACTGAAGCTTTCTTT. The J gene is TRBJ1-1, the V gene TRBV7-9; D may be TRBD1 (5 bases). The germline gives CDR1 SEHNR, CDR2 FQNEAQ (reference sequence). This CDR3 region has 15 residues. V shed 4 bases and J shed 1 base, with 13 bases lying between them.

This rearrangement joins TRBV30 to TRBJ1-5; D is unresolved. The germline gives CDR1 GTSNPN, CDR2 SVGIG (reference sequence). The CDR3 is made up of 14 amino acids. V lost 2 bases to trimming and J lost 4 bases, with 12 bases between them. As DNA, the CDR3 is TGTGCCTGGAGTCAACAGACTACGAATCAGCCCCAGCATTTT. Amino acid sequence: CAWSQQTTNQPQHF.